This T cell receptor beta chain appears in the sequencing data of a study of read filtering for tumor transcriptome and immune sequencing. This clonotype occurred many times. Molecular barcoded adaptors covering alpha/delta and beta/gamma chains were used on roughly 370 ng RNA. TCRdb recomputed calls from the reads with MiXCR, one row per CDR3 protein. The sample records tens of thousands of distinct CDR3 sequences, 20% to 25% being singletons. This TCR was sampled from a donor at least 40 years old with multiple myeloma. Sequencing used a population of CD138-negative cells sorted from bone marrow.

The CDR3: CSVDLSLGTQYF. CDR3 DNA sequence: TGCAGCGTTGACTTATCCTTGGGGACCCAGTACTTC. The rearrangement uses TRBV29-1 and TRBJ2-5; D gene uncertain. Germline CDR1 reads SQVTM; CDR2 reads ANQGSEA. The V end lost 3 bases, the J end lost 7 bases, and 12 bases lay between the germline ends. This CDR3 comprises 12 residues.